This T cell receptor beta chain came from a study of blood T cell repertoires in COVID-19. Study background: T cells, B-cell-depleted T cells, or PBMCs supplied cDNA or gDNA.

J lost 5 bases, V lost 0 bases, and 7 bases had no gene match. Germline assignment: CDR1 SGHTA and CDR2 FQGNSA. The length of the CDR3 is 15 residues. Individuals drawn from around 24 US areas were roughly 18 to 89 years old. The repertoire was sequenced with immunoSEQ multiplex PCR; TCRdb's copy has only in-frame clones and lacks some. The sample lists fewer than 300,000 clones; about nine tenths were seen once. This receptor was obtained from a woman in her twenties or thirties who had recovered from COVID-19. The specimen was PBMCs or T cells enriched from blood (not recorded which). The chain is built from TRBV7-2 and TRBJ2-7; 7 nucleotides match TRBD2. CDR3 nucleotide sequence: TGTGCCAGCAGCTTAGCGGGAGGGCAGAAACACGAGCAGTACTTC. Its translation: CASSLAGGQKHEQYF. Complete variable domain (other parts from reference TRBV7-2 and TRBJ2-7): GAGVSQSPSNKVTEKGKDVELRCDPISGHTALYWYRQSLGQGLEFLIYFQGNSAPDKSGLPSDRFSAERTGGSVSTLTIQRTQQEDSAVYLCASSLAGGQKHEQYFGPGTRLTVT.